The present T cell receptor (beta chain) was sequenced within a study of shared clonotypes between healthy human individuals. V lost 10 bases, J lost 1 base, and 12 bases lay in between. This CDR3 spans 14 amino acids. Germline CDR1 SGDLS, CDR2 YYNGEE. Generated by immunoSEQ multiplex PCR, the TCRdb table keeps only in-frame clones and is missing some. The top ten clones hold roughly 0.13% of a sample with 2 million to 2.5 million clones, approximately 94% of them seen once. The TCR originated in a man younger than 35 in good health. The source material was naive CD4+ T cells sorted from blood. Subset of the sample: CD45RA+ positively selected. This chain joins TRBV9 and TRBJ2-6, with D uncertain. The CDR3 DNA is TGTGCCCTAATAGACCGATCTGGGGCCAACGTCCTGACTTTC. Residues: CALIDRSGANVLTF.